Below are 24 T cell receptor beta chains sequenced from a single sample in a study of T-cell reconstitution after alpha-beta-depleted transplantation in children. Unique molecular identifiers were incorporated into the prepared TCRbeta library. TCRdb fed the PCR reads into MiXCR, producing one record per CDR3 protein. The sample contains around 200,000 distinct CDR3 sequences, about 8.2% of which appear only once. The sequenced sample was PBMCs, mostly from graft donor cells, obtained 360 days after TCRalphabeta/CD19-depleted stem cell transplant. These receptors were obtained from a male patient aged 2-15 years who had a stem cell transplant for acute myeloid leukemia, so the T cells may come from the graft donor.

In its sample, this clonotype was seen a few times. The rearrangement links TRBV5-1 to TRBJ1-1; no firm D call. V lost 0 bases, J lost 5 bases, and 11 bases lay in between. Germline-derived CDR1 and CDR2 are SGHRS and YFSETQ. This CDR3 has 14 amino acids. Here the CDR3 reads CASSLALTDTEAFF. CDR3 coding DNA: TGCGCCAGCAGCTTGGCCTTGACTGATACTGAAGCTTTCTTT.

This clonotype was seen repeatedly, ten times or more. The V gene is TRBV5-1, the J gene TRBJ2-5; D is undetermined. The CDR3 is made up of 15 amino acids. Trimming took 4 bases from V and 1 from J, leaving 14 bases between them. CDR1 SGHRS and CDR2 YFSETQ come from the germline V gene. The CDR3 region is CASSRWDGVQETQYF. Here the CDR3 DNA reads TGCGCCAGCAGCAGATGGGATGGAGTCCAAGAGACCCAGTACTTC.

This clonotype was counted a few times. V and J are TRBV6-2 or TRBV6-3 and TRBJ2-7, with 7 bases lining up with TRBD1. This CDR3 has 17 residues. Losses at the gene ends were 6 bases for V and 2 bases for J; bases not matched to a gene: 16. Germline V gene data show CDR1 as MNHEY and CDR2 as SVGEGT. CDR3 nucleotide sequence: TGTGCCAGCAGCGACACCTCGCGCAGGGGGTTCGCCTACGAGCAGTACTTC. Its protein is CASSDTSRRGFAYEQYF.

V and J are TRBV2 and TRBJ1-2; D is ambiguous. Germline V gene lookup returns CDR1 SNHLY and CDR2 FYNNEI. This CDR3 region has 13 residues. V lost 7 bases and J 0 bases, leaving 9 bases between the germline ends. The CDR3: CASTLQANYGYTF. CDR3 nucleotide sequence: TGTGCCAGCACGCTCCAAGCTAACTATGGCTACACCTTC.

This clonotype was detected a few times. This chain uses TRBV12-3 or TRBV12-4 with TRBJ2-7, with 7 nucleotides matching TRBD2. The CDR3 has 14 amino acids. Losses at the gene ends were 5 bases for V and 4 bases for J; bases not matched to a gene: 8. The CDR3 DNA reads as TGTGCCAGCAGTCCCTCGGGGGGTAGATACGAGCAGTACTTC. Translated: CASSPSGGRYEQYF.

This clonotype has more than one count but fewer than ten. The chain carries TRBV5-1 and TRBJ1-4, with a tentative D call TRBD1 (5 bases). V was shortened by 3 bases and J by 6 bases, with 6 bases between the two germline ends. CDR1 is SGHRS and CDR2 is YFSETQ in the germline V gene. The CDR3 is 12 residues long. The CDR3 region has the DNA TGCGCCAGCAGCTCGACAGATGAAAAACTGTTTTTT. Translated, it gives CASSSTDEKLFF. Full variable domain (rest looked up from reference TRBV5-1 and TRBJ1-4): KAGVTQTPRYLIKTRGQQVTLSCSPISGHRSVSWYQQTPGQGLQFLFEYFSETQRNKGNFPGRFSGRQFSNSRSEMNVSTLELGDSALYLCASSSTDEKLFFGSGTQLSVL.

This clonotype appeared a few times. This chain connects TRBV5-1 to TRBJ2-3; perhaps TRBD2 as D (5 bases). The CDR3 covers 14 residues. Trimming took off 0 bases at V and 4 bases at J, with 9 bases between the two ends. Germline V gene sequence: CDR1 SGHRS, CDR2 YFSETQ. The CDR3 sequence: CASSLALAADTQYF. CDR3 coding DNA: TGCGCCAGCAGCTTGGCTCTAGCCGCAGATACGCAGTATTTT.

The CDR3: CASSPQDRGRPEKLFF. Here the CDR3 DNA reads TGCGCCAGCAGCCCGCAAGACAGGGGGCGACCTGAAAAACTGTTTTTT. The chain couples TRBV4-1 to TRBJ1-4; 10 bases are a match to TRBD1. This CDR3 is built from 16 residues. Germline CDR1 is MGHRA and CDR2 is YSYEKL. J lost 7 bases, V lost 4 bases, and 9 bases had no gene match.

This clonotype came up a few times. The chain uses TRBV12-5 and TRBJ1-3; TRBD1 might be the D (6 bases). CDR1 is LGHNT, CDR2 FRNRAP, per germline. The V gene lost 5 bases and the J gene lost 2 bases, with 25 bases spanning the gap. CDR3 length: 19 residues. The CDR3 sequence: CASGPAPGTIRTPGNTIYF. The CDR3 DNA reads as TGTGCTAGTGGTCCCGCACCCGGGACAATCCGGACTCCTGGAAACACCATATATTTT.

This clonotype was recorded at least ten times. The rearrangement links TRBV28 to TRBJ1-2, with unresolved D. V shed 1 base and J shed 4 bases, with 13 bases lying between them. CDR3 size: 15 residues. CDR1 is MDHEN and CDR2 is SYDVKM in the germline V gene. The CDR3 is CASSLLGPPGYGYTF. The CDR3 DNA is TGTGCCAGCAGTTTATTAGGCCCTCCGGGCTATGGCTACACCTTC.

Ten or more counts support this clonotype. This chain uses TRBV12-3 or TRBV12-4 with TRBJ2-7; possible D gene TRBD2, 6 bases. Trimming removed 3 bases at V and 0 bases at J, with 15 bases between. CDR3 length equals 16 residues. In DNA, the CDR3 is TGTGCCAGCAGTTTGAGGGGTAGCGGTAGCTCCTACGAGCAGTACTTC. Protein product: CASSLRGSGSSYEQYF.

The table lists this clonotype with many counts. The gene calls are TRBV9 and TRBJ2-5, with TRBD1 matching 8 bases. J lost 4 bases, V lost 4 bases, and 12 bases had no gene match. CDR3 size: 16 residues. Per germline, CDR1 SGDLS and CDR2 YYNGEE. DNA for the CDR3: TGTGCCAGCAGCCCCGGTGTCAGGGGGCGAGGAGAGACCCAGTACTTC. Its protein product is CASSPGVRGRGETQYF.

The chain has TRBV9 and TRBJ2-7; 9 bases map to TRBD1. Per the germline V gene, CDR1 is SGDLS and CDR2 is YYNGEE. This CDR3 comprises 17 residues. Trimming at V came to 0 bases and at J to 2 bases, leaving 9 bases not matched to a gene. Written as DNA, the CDR3 is TGTGCCAGCAGCGTAGCTGGGACAGGGAGTTCCCCCTACGAGCAGTACTTC. This codes for CASSVAGTGSSPYEQYF. Full variable domain (outside the CDR3, taken from reference TRBV9 and TRBJ2-7): DSGVTQTPKHLITATGQRVTLRCSPRSGDLSVYWYQQSLDQGLQFLIQYYNGEERAKGNILERFSAQQFPDLHSELNLSSLELGDSALYFCASSVAGTGSSPYEQYFGPGTRLTVT.

J is TRBJ2-7 and V is TRBV5-1; no firm D call. CDR1 SGHRS and CDR2 YFSETQ come from the germline V gene. V dropped 0 bases and J dropped 5 bases, with 18 bases sitting between them. There are 16 residues in the CDR3. In DNA, the CDR3 is TGCGCCAGCAGCTTGGGGGGTCCCCCTTATGAAGACGAGCAGTACGTC. This translates into CASSLGGPPYEDEQYV.

As regards this clonotype: Given a much more abundant clone one base away, this may be a read error. The chain carries TRBV6-1 and TRBJ2-2; weak D call: TRBD2 (6 bases). Per the germline V gene, CDR1 is MNHNS and CDR2 is SASEGT. The CDR3 loop spans 17 amino acids. This CDR3 is CASRTQRVKPNTGELVF. In DNA, the CDR3 is TGTGCCAGCAGGACTCAGCGGGTCAAACCAAACACCGGGGAGCTGGTTTTT.

This clonotype has just a few counts. Written as DNA, the CDR3 is TGTGCCAGCAGCGCGCAGGGGGCGCGTTACACCGGGGAGCTGTTTTTT. It encodes CASSAQGARYTGELFF. V usage is TRBV9 and J usage is TRBJ2-2; 8 nucleotides align to TRBD1. Germline CDR1 reads SGDLS; CDR2 reads YYNGEE. The junction had 7 bases not matched to a gene; V was cut back by 3 bases and J by 3 bases. The CDR3 loop spans 16 amino acids.

Many counts were recorded for this clonotype. The chain employs TRBV11-1 and TRBJ1-1; perhaps TRBD1 as D (6 bases). The CDR3 covers 14 residues. The germline gives CDR1 SGHAT, CDR2 FQDESV (reference sequence). The ends were cut back, 0 bases at V and 5 bases at J, with 10 bases in the middle. The CDR3 is CASSLAGGATEAFF. CDR3 nucleotides: TGTGCCAGCAGCTTAGCCGGGGGGGCGACTGAAGCTTTCTTT.

The chain uses TRBV7-9 and TRBJ2-4; no firm D call. Germline V gene data show CDR1 as SEHNR and CDR2 as FQNEAQ (reference sequence). Between the trimmed V and J ends, which lost 1 base and 1 base, there was a span of 11 bases. The CDR3 covers 16 residues. The CDR3 nucleotides read TGTGCCAGCAGCTTAGGTGGGTCCGGGGCCAAAAACATTCAGTACTTC. This encodes CASSLGGSGAKNIQYF.

This chain connects TRBV2 to TRBJ2-1; 10 nucleotides line up with TRBD1. The CDR3 loop spans 15 amino acids. The J segment lost 6 bases and the V segment lost 6 bases, leaving 8 bases of the junction unmatched. The germline gives CDR1 SNHLY, CDR2 FYNNEI. CDR3 in amino acids: CASRNDRGQGNEQFF. DNA of the CDR3: TGTGCCAGCAGAAATGACAGGGGGCAGGGCAATGAGCAGTTCTTC. Complete variable domain (other parts from reference TRBV2 and TRBJ2-1): EPEVTQTPSHQVTQMGQEVILRCVPISNHLYFYWYRQILGQKVEFLVSFYNNEISEKSEIFDDQFSVERPDGSNFTLKIRSTKLEDSAMYFCASRNDRGQGNEQFFGPGTRLTVL.

The chain is built from TRBV10-3 and TRBJ1-5; D unclear. This CDR3 is built from 15 residues. V was pared by 3 bases and J by 3 bases, with 12 bases between. From germline, CDR1 is ENHRY and CDR2 SYGVKD. CDR3 sequence reads: CAISESGKLNQPQHF. In DNA, the CDR3 is TGTGCCATCAGTGAATCCGGGAAACTCAATCAGCCCCAGCATTTT.

This clonotype was seen a few times. V usage is TRBV3-1 and J usage is TRBJ2-1; 8 positions agree with TRBD1. The CDR3 covers 15 residues. Germline-derived CDR1 and CDR2 are LGHDT and YNNKEL (reference sequence). The ends lost 6 bases at V and 8 bases at J; junction bases unmatched: 12. CDR3 loop: CASSGQGAMGDEQFF. The CDR3 bases are TGTGCCAGCAGTGGACAGGGCGCCATGGGGGATGAGCAGTTCTTC.

This chain connects TRBV19 to TRBJ1-1, with a weak D call TRBD1 (6 bases). The CDR3 consists of 12 residues. Looked up from germline, CDR1 is LNHDA and CDR2 is SQIVND (reference sequence). Trimming shortened V by 5 bases and J by 4 bases, and 8 bases separated the two germline ends. CDR3 in amino acids: CASSRRGTEAFF. CDR3 bases: TGTGCCAGTAGTCGCAGGGGCACTGAAGCTTTCTTT.

This sequence joins TRBV20-1 and TRBJ2-3; no clear D. This CDR3 has 11 amino acids. Germline loops: CDR1 DFQATT, CDR2 SNEGSKA (reference sequence). Trimming left V 4 bases short and J 4 bases short, with 6 bases between. CDR3 coding DNA: TGCAGTGCTAAGAGCGCAGATACGCAGTATTTT. Its protein is CSAKSADTQYF.

This sequence joins TRBV5-1 and TRBJ2-7, with D perhaps matching TRBD1 (6 bases). The V and J ends lost 2 bases and 5 bases respectively, with 14 bases between them. CDR3 length equals 14 residues. Per germline, CDR1 SGHRS and CDR2 YFSETQ. The CDR3 DNA sequence: TGCGCCAGCAGCTTAGGAACAGGGTGGGACGAGCAGTACTTC. Protein: CASSLGTGWDEQYF.